The 31 T cell receptor beta chains reported below all come from one sample, sequenced in a study of OX40 agonist ivuxolimab in advanced cancers. The table came from immunoSEQ multiplex PCR; TCRdb's copy has only in-frame clones and leaves some out. The table records about 81,000 clones, roughly four fifths of them present only once. This material consisted of CD4+ or CD8+ T cells sorted from blood, taken in a trial of the OX40 agonist ivuxolimab. The receptor source for this set is an adult with an advanced solid tumor such as melanoma, head and neck, liver or kidney cancer.

The V gene is TRBV19, the J gene TRBJ1-2; D is uncertain. CDR3 length equals 19 residues. The V gene's germline CDR1 is LNHDA and CDR2 SQIVND (reference sequence). The V and J ends lost 1 base and 0 bases respectively, with 21 bases between them. DNA for the CDR3: TGTGCCAGTAGTATAGCGGGTACGAGCAGCCCGTTTTCTAACTATGGCTACACCTTC. Translation gives CASSIAGTSSPFSNYGYTF.

The V call is TRBV28, the J call TRBJ1-1, with D tentatively TRBD1 (5 bases). The CDR3 is 13 residues long. Germline CDR1 is MDHEN and CDR2 is SYDVKM. V dropped 7 bases and J dropped 1 base, with 10 bases sitting between them. The CDR3 loop reads CASNRGGNTEAFF. CDR3 nucleotide sequence: TGTGCCAGCAATCGCGGGGGGAACACTGAAGCTTTCTTT.

This sequence joins TRBV21-1 and TRBJ2-7; the table's D gene call, TRBD1, was not cross checked with the DNA. TRBV21-1 is listed as a pseudogene. This CDR3 is built from 14 residues. In DNA, the CDR3 is TGTGCCAGCAGGTCAGGACAGGGGGTAGGCGAGCAGTACGTC. Translating it yields CASRSGQGVGEQYV.

The gene calls are TRBV27 and TRBJ2-7; the D gene is possibly TRBD1 (8 bases). Germline V gives CDR1 MNHEY, CDR2 SMNVEV (reference sequence). V lost 4 bases and J lost 1, with 14 bases in between. CDR3 length: 15 amino acids. CDR3 protein: CASSYTGGASYEQYF. In DNA form, the CDR3 reads TGTGCCAGCAGTTACACAGGGGGGGCATCCTACGAGCAGTACTTC.

The chain has TRBV5-1 and TRBJ1-2; D is undetermined. The CDR3 totals 12 residues. Germline V gene lookup returns CDR1 SGHRS and CDR2 YFSETQ. The V end lost 0 bases, the J end lost 7 bases, and 7 bases lay between the germline ends. CDR3 loop: CASSLGEGGYTF. The CDR3 DNA follows: TGCGCCAGCAGCTTGGGGGAGGGTGGCTACACCTTC.

Only a few counts were recorded for this clone. CDR3 in amino acids: CSVELHLPGYTF. The DNA of the CDR3 is TGCAGCGTTGAATTACATCTGCCGGGCTACACCTTC. V is TRBV29-1 and J is TRBJ1-2; D is unclear. There are 12 residues in the CDR3. V was shortened by 2 bases and J by 8 bases, with 12 bases between the two germline ends. Germline V gene sequence: CDR1 SQVTM, CDR2 ANQGSEA.

The sample holds one count of this clone. The rearrangement uses TRBV2 and TRBJ2-7; D possibly corresponds to TRBD2 (6 bases). Germline CDR1 and CDR2: SNHLY and FYNNEI. V lost 0 bases, J lost 2 bases, and 14 bases lay in between. This CDR3 region has 16 residues. CDR3 region: CASSEASGGKTYEQYF. The DNA of the CDR3 is TGTGCCAGCAGTGAAGCGTCCGGGGGAAAGACCTACGAGCAGTACTTC.

This rearrangement joins TRBV28 to TRBJ1-6; D uncertain. The CDR3 is 14 residues long. Germline V gives CDR1 MDHEN, CDR2 SYDVKM. V shed 1 base and J shed 7 bases, with 8 bases lying between them. The CDR3 DNA is TGTGCCAGCAGTTTATTGTCAATGAATTCACCCCTCCACTTT. The encoded protein is CASSLLSMNSPLHF.

The rearrangement uses TRBV2 and TRBJ2-1; 7 bases fit TRBD1. Trimming at V came to 5 bases and at J to 0 bases, leaving 7 bases not matched to a gene. Per the germline V gene, CDR1 is SNHLY and CDR2 is FYNNEI. This CDR3 is 16 amino acids long. CDR3 sequence (DNA): TGTGCCAGCAGTCGACAGGGCCGCAGCTCCTACAATGAGCAGTTCTTC. Its protein is CASSRQGRSSYNEQFF.

This clone was recorded once. The chain has TRBV5-1 and TRBJ2-4; D assignment may be TRBD1 or TRBD2 (5 bases each). The germline gives CDR1 SGHRS, CDR2 YFSETQ. The V and J ends lost 0 bases and 8 bases respectively, with 15 bases between them. The CDR3 is 15 amino acids. The CDR3 reads CASSLGDRAPDIQYF. CDR3 sequence (DNA): TGCGCCAGCAGCTTGGGGGACCGTGCCCCGGACATTCAGTACTTC.

This clone has only a few counts. J is TRBJ1-1 and V is TRBV2; D may be TRBD1 (6 bases). This CDR3 region has 14 residues. CDR1 is SNHLY, CDR2 FYNNEI, per germline. The V end was cut by 7 bases, the J end by 0 bases, with 12 bases between. In DNA, the CDR3 is TGTGCCAGCAAAGAGGGGACACTGAACACTGAAGCTTTCTTT. Its protein product is CASKEGTLNTEAFF.

The rearrangement joins TRBV10-3 to TRBJ2-5; 7 bases align to TRBD1. In germline, CDR1 is ENHRY, CDR2 SYGVKD. The CDR3 runs 15 residues. With V trimmed by 6 bases and J by 2 bases, 9 bases remained unmatched. The CDR3 region is CAIRAATGRQETQYF. CDR3 DNA sequence: TGTGCCATCAGGGCGGCGACAGGGCGGCAAGAGACCCAGTACTTC.

This chain connects TRBV5-1 to TRBJ1-6, with TRBD1 as a possible D gene (5 bases). This CDR3 spans 16 amino acids. Germline CDR1 SGHRS, CDR2 YFSETQ. V lost 3 bases and J lost 3, with 13 bases in between. CDR3 DNA: TGCGCCAGCAGCTGGGGGGACGGACTCTATAATTCACCCCTCCACTTT. This gives the protein CASSWGDGLYNSPLHF.

The chain employs TRBV7-2 and TRBJ1-5, with no clear D. Trimming took off 2 bases at V and 4 bases at J, with 9 bases between the two ends. The CDR3 loop spans 14 amino acids. Germline V gene lookup returns CDR1 SGHTA and CDR2 FQGNSA. The CDR3 loop is CASSLWAVNQPQHF. The DNA for the CDR3 is TGTGCCAGCAGCTTATGGGCAGTTAATCAGCCCCAGCATTTT.

V gene TRBV6-6 combines with J gene TRBJ2-3, with TRBD1 identical over 8 bases. This CDR3 comprises 15 residues. The V gene end was trimmed by 2 bases and the J gene end by 3 bases; junction bases not matched to a gene: 4. Germline CDR1 and CDR2: MNHNY and SVGAGI (reference sequence). CDR3 in amino acids: CASSYTDRETDTQYF. CDR3 coding DNA: TGTGCCAGCAGTTACACGGACAGGGAGACAGATACGCAGTATTTT.

V gene TRBV4-3 combines with J gene TRBJ1-2; a weak D match, TRBD1 (6 bases). Trimming removed 0 bases at V and 4 bases at J, with 21 bases between. The CDR3 contains 18 residues. Germline values: CDR1 LGHNA, CDR2 YSLEER. The CDR3 here is CASSQDGGGAEPGYGYTF. CDR3 DNA sequence: TGCGCCAGCAGCCAAGATGGAGGGGGTGCGGAGCCGGGCTATGGCTACACCTTC.

This sequence joins TRBV6-6 and TRBJ1-5; tentatively, D is TRBD1 (5 bases). The CDR3 consists of 14 residues. Germline V gene lookup returns CDR1 MNHNY and CDR2 SVGAGI (reference sequence). The V and J ends lost 4 bases and 2 bases respectively, with 9 bases between them. CDR3 region: CASSWGERNQPQHF. The DNA of the CDR3 is TGTGCCAGCAGTTGGGGGGAGCGCAATCAGCCCCAGCATTTT.

The table lists this clone with a few counts. The genes are TRBV11-3 and TRBJ1-1; the D gene is possibly TRBD1 (6 bases). This CDR3 contains 15 residues. V lost 3 bases and J 0 bases, leaving 11 bases between the germline ends. CDR1 is SGHNT and CDR2 is YENEEA in the germline V gene. The CDR3 DNA sequence: TGTGCCAGCAGCTTCTCCTCAGGGGTGAACACTGAAGCTTTCTTT. Amino acid sequence: CASSFSSGVNTEAFF.

The gene calls are TRBV2 and TRBJ1-1, with a possible D match to TRBD1 (6 bases). The germline V gene encodes CDR1 SNHLY and CDR2 FYNNEI. V shed 4 bases and J shed 8 bases, with 17 bases lying between them. The CDR3 runs to 14 residues. Here the CDR3 reads CASSGEQGSSEAFF. CDR3 in DNA: TGTGCCAGCAGTGGAGAACAGGGAAGTTCCGAAGCTTTCTTT. The whole variable domain, filled in from reference TRBV2 and TRBJ1-1, reads EPEVTQTPSHQVTQMGQEVILRCVPISNHLYFYWYRQILGQKVEFLVSFYNNEISEKSEIFDDQFSVERPDGSNFTLKIRSTKLEDSAMYFCASSGEQGSSEAFFGQGTRLTVV.

The rearrangement joins TRBV7-2 to TRBJ2-3, with 7 positions matching TRBD2. CDR1 is SGHTA, CDR2 FQGNSA, per germline. There are 16 residues in the CDR3. Germline trimming cut 4 bases from V and 3 bases from J; bases unmatched to any gene: 10. CDR3 sequence reads: CASSSQRGGPTDTQYF. The CDR3 nucleotides are TGTGCCAGCAGCTCCCAGCGGGGAGGGCCAACAGATACGCAGTATTTT.

The V call is TRBV7-2, the J call TRBJ2-4; D unresolved. Germline CDR1 and CDR2: SGHTA and FQGNSA. Trimming stripped 6 bases from V and 2 bases from J, with 8 bases between. The CDR3 runs 13 residues. The CDR3 nucleotides read TGTGCCAGCAGAAAGGGTTCCAAAAACATTCAGTACTTC. This sequence encodes CASRKGSKNIQYF.

The genes are TRBV28 and TRBJ1-4, with D possibly being TRBD1 (5 bases). The germline CDR1 and CDR2 sequences are MDHEN and SYDVKM. V lost 5 bases and J 8 bases, leaving 18 bases between the germline ends. The CDR3 is made up of 15 amino acids. The DNA of the CDR3 is TGTGCCAGCAGTGTGGGGGGACGGAAGATGGAAAAACTGTTTTTT. Translating gives CASSVGGRKMEKLFF.

V and J are TRBV7-7 and TRBJ2-5; tentatively, D is TRBD1 or TRBD2 (5 bases each). Trimming shortened V by 5 bases and J by 5 bases, and 15 bases separated the two germline ends. The CDR3 has 14 residues. In germline, CDR1 is SSHAT, CDR2 FNYEAQ (reference sequence). The CDR3 sequence: CASSPSGWGETQYF. DNA for the CDR3: TGTGCCAGCAGCCCCTCGGGATGGGGCGAGACCCAGTACTTC.

V usage is TRBV11-3 and J usage is TRBJ2-1; D might be TRBD2 (6 bases). This CDR3 has 15 residues. Germline CDR1 SGHNT, CDR2 YENEEA. V lost 5 bases and J lost 4, with 15 bases in between. The CDR3 region is CASSIGYREYNEQFF. Here the CDR3 DNA reads TGTGCCAGCAGCATCGGGTACCGGGAGTACAATGAGCAGTTCTTC.

The J gene is TRBJ2-5, the V gene TRBV5-1; D ambiguous. Deletions cut 1 base from V and 3 bases from J, with 7 bases between. The CDR3 loop spans 13 amino acids. Germline V gene lookup returns CDR1 SGHRS and CDR2 YFSETQ. The CDR3 sequence is CASSLLSEETQYF. Written as DNA, the CDR3 is TGCGCCAGCAGCTTGTTGTCAGAAGAGACCCAGTACTTC. Full variable domain (missing parts from reference TRBV5-1 and TRBJ2-5): KAGVTQTPRYLIKTRGQQVTLSCSPISGHRSVSWYQQTPGQGLQFLFEYFSETQRNKGNFPGRFSGRQFSNSRSEMNVSTLELGDSALYLCASSLLSEETQYFGPGTRLLVL.

The rearrangement joins TRBV5-6 to TRBJ1-2; the match to TRBD1 covers 10 bases. Germline trimming cut 4 bases from V and 3 bases from J; bases unmatched to any gene: 9. There are 16 residues in the CDR3. Germline CDR1 and CDR2: SGHDT and YYEEEE. In DNA form, the CDR3 reads TGTGCCAGCAGCATAGGGACAGGGGAATTGCACTATGGCTACACCTTC. Translated: CASSIGTGELHYGYTF. Using reference TRBV5-6 and TRBJ1-2 for the parts outside the CDR3, the full variable domain is DAGVTQSPTHLIKTRGQQVTLRCSPKSGHDTVSWYQQALGQGPQFIFQYYEEEERQRGNFPDRFSGHQFPNYSSELNVNALLLGDSALYLCASSIGTGELHYGYTFGSGTRLTVV.

The chain is built from TRBV5-5 and TRBJ1-4, with D unclear. This CDR3 comprises 15 residues. Germline CDR1 SGHKS, CDR2 YYEKEE (reference sequence). V gave up 0 bases and J gave up 10 bases, with 16 bases separating them. The CDR3 reads CASSLESPGPGKLFF. CDR3 in DNA: TGTGCCAGCAGCTTGGAGAGTCCCGGGCCTGGAAAACTGTTTTTT. Based on the CDR3 plus reference TRBV5-5 and TRBJ1-4, the full variable domain is DAGVTQSPTHLIKTRGQQVTLRCSPISGHKSVSWYQQVLGQGPQFIFQYYEKEERGRGNFPDRFSARQFPNYSSELNVNALLLGDSALYLCASSLESPGPGKLFFGSGTQLSVL.

The chain links TRBV21-1 to TRBJ2-7; TRBD2 was called by the table and not checked on the DNA. TRBV21-1 is a pseudogene segment. This CDR3 contains 15 residues. Here the CDR3 reads CANPPRRRGASEQYV. CDR3 coding DNA: TGTGCCAACCCCCCGCGGAGGCGGGGCGCATCCGAGCAGTACGTC.

The V call is TRBV7-3, the J call TRBJ2-5; 8 positions match TRBD1. The CDR3 is 14 residues long. The germline V gene has CDR1 SGHTA and CDR2 FQGTGA. The V gene end was trimmed by 2 bases and the J gene end by 1 base; junction bases not matched to a gene: 0. The CDR3 bases are TGTGCCAGCAGCTTAGGGACAGGCCAAGAGACCCAGTACTTC. This codes for CASSLGTGQETQYF.

The rearrangement links TRBV18 to TRBJ2-3; perhaps TRBD2 as D (6 bases). V lost 5 bases, J lost 1 base, and 10 bases lay in between. The CDR3 has 14 amino acids. The V gene's germline CDR1 is KGHSH and CDR2 LQKENI. CDR3 sequence reads: CASSYWGGTDTQYF. CDR3 DNA: TGTGCCAGCTCATACTGGGGGGGCACAGATACGCAGTATTTT.

This clone has more than one count but fewer than ten. This sequence joins TRBV10-2 and TRBJ1-1, with TRBD1 matching 8 bases. The germline gives CDR1 WSHSY, CDR2 SAAADI. The CDR3 sequence is 13 residues long. The V segment lost 5 bases and the J segment 4 bases; nucleotides outside the gene matches: 3. Here the CDR3 reads CASSLTGGTEAFF. The CDR3 DNA reads as TGCGCCAGCAGTTTAACAGGGGGCACTGAAGCTTTCTTT.